Here is one T cell receptor beta chain with its context. Produced via immunoSEQ multiplex PCR; TCRdb's table is partial and in-frame only. Of about 56,000 clones detected, around 89% appear once; the ten largest clones hold roughly 1.8%. The data are from a study of T cell changes during pregnancy in multiple sclerosis. This CDR3 contains 14 residues. Germline V gene sequence: CDR1 MNHEY, CDR2 SVGAGI. Between the trimmed V and J ends, which lost 11 bases and 2 bases, there was a span of 18 bases. V gene TRBV6-5 combines with J gene TRBJ1-2; TRBD1 might be the D (6 bases). The sequence was obtained from a female donor with multiple sclerosis, enrolled in a pregnancy study. The material was peripheral blood, obtained after pregnancy. This chain's CDR3 is CAARGGLGNYGYTF. CDR3 in DNA: TGTGCCGCTCGCGGGGGGCTGGGAAACTATGGCTACACCTTC.